The clone carrying this T cell receptor (beta chain) has at least ten counts. CDR3 size: 16 residues. The V end lost 1 base, the J end lost 5 bases, and 16 bases lay between the germline ends. The V gene's germline CDR1 is SGHVS and CDR2 FNYEAQ. The authors produced TCR alpha and TCR beta cDNA libraries with sample barcodes and UMIs by 5'RACE using constant-segment primers. MiXCR was run by TCRdb on the 5' RACE reads, yielding one entry per CDR3 protein. Among over 150,000 distinct CDR3 sequences listed, approximately 13% were seen once. These data belong to a study of T-cell memory formation after mild COVID-19. In the study overall: Clustering of TCRs was largely donor specific.

The chain links TRBV7-6 to TRBJ2-3, with D possibly matching TRBD1 (6 bases). This TCR came from a man aged 18 to 30 who had mild COVID-19 (a few samples of this study predate the infection). Cell type and time point are not known. Sequencing used PBMCs or a T cell subset sorted from them (not recorded which). CDR3 region: CASSLEFWGPGDTQYF. The CDR3 DNA reads as TGTGCCAGCAGCTTAGAGTTTTGGGGGCCGGGAGATACGCAGTATTTT. Combining the CDR3 with reference TRBV7-6 and TRBJ2-3 gives the whole variable domain GAGVSQSPRYKVTKRGQDVALRCDPISGHVSLYWYRQALGQGPEFLTYFNYEAQQDKSGLPNDRFSAERPEGSISTLTIQRTEQRDSAMYRCASSLEFWGPGDTQYFGPGTRLTVL.